Listed below are T cell receptor beta chains from one sample, sequenced in a study of OX40 agonist ivuxolimab in advanced cancers. Some clones are missing from TCRdb's copy, which holds only in-frame ones; the method was immunoSEQ multiplex PCR. The data contain tens of thousands of clones, approximately 84% of them seen just once; the ten biggest clones take up over 3.5%. Sequenced here: CD4+ or CD8+ T cells sorted from blood, sampled in a trial of the OX40 agonist ivuxolimab. These receptors were obtained from an adult with an advanced solid tumor such as melanoma, head and neck, liver or kidney cancer. The CDR3 runs from the conserved cysteine through the conserved F or W. The D gene is left open where the match is weak. Size is omitted from some rows. Given values are once, few, many or a class for expanded clones.

clone_size | j_call | d_call | v_call | cdr3_aa | cdr3_nt
. | TRBJ2-1 | TRBD2 | TRBV5-6 | CASSLARTSGENEQFF | TGTGCCAGCAGCTTGGCCAGGACTAGCGGGGAGAATGAGCAGTTCTTC
. | TRBJ2-1 | TRBD1 | TRBV4-1 | CASSQDQGASSYNEQFF | TGCGCCAGCAGCCAAGACCAGGGGGCGTCCTCCTACAATGAGCAGTTCTTC
. | TRBJ2-3 | TRBD1 | TRBV4-1 | CASSQDSADRGSEDTQYF | TGCGCCAGCAGCCAAGATAGTGCGGACAGGGGAAGTGAAGATACGCAGTATTTT
. | TRBJ1-6 | . | TRBV5-6 | CASSSSQGNHNSPLHF | TGTGCCAGCAGCTCTTCCCAGGGGAATCATAATTCACCCCTCCACTTT
. | TRBJ1-6 | . | TRBV7-9 | CASSRGNSPLHF | TGTGCCAGCAGTCGGGGAAATTCACCCCTCCACTTT
. | TRBJ2-2 | TRBD1 | TRBV7-3 | CASSLQGVNTGELFF | TGTGCCAGCAGCCTACAGGGGGTGAACACCGGGGAGCTGTTTTTT
. | TRBJ2-5 | . | TRBV6-6 | CASSYVRAALQETQYF | TGTGCCAGCAGTTACGTGAGGGCAGCCTTACAAGAGACCCAGTACTTC
once | TRBJ1-2 | . | TRBV7-9 | CASSLGAGNYGYTF | TGTGCCAGCAGCTTAGGGGCGGGAAACTATGGCTACACCTTC
few | TRBJ2-6 | . | TRBV5-1 | CASSLGDTGANVLTF | TGCGCCAGCAGCTTGGGAGATACTGGGGCCAACGTCCTGACTTTC
. | TRBJ2-4 | TRBD2 | TRBV19 | CASSRGEGNIQYF | TGTGCCAGTAGTAGGGGGGAGGGGAACATTCAGTACTTC
. | TRBJ1-2 | . | TRBV16 | CASSPTLGGLSSNYGYTF | TGTGCCAGCAGCCCCACTTTAGGGGGGCTATCTTCTAACTATGGCTACACCTTC
. | TRBJ2-1 | . | TRBV7-9 | CASSLTGTHINEQFF | TGTGCCAGCAGCTTAACCGGGACACACATTAATGAGCAGTTCTTC
once | TRBJ1-5 | TRBD1 | TRBV27 | CASRDREFGNQPQHF | TGTGCCAGCAGGGACAGGGAATTTGGCAATCAGCCCCAGCATTTT
. | TRBJ1-1 | TRBD1 | TRBV7-8 | CASSPTVGTGPNTEAFF | TGTGCCAGCAGCCCCACTGTGGGGACAGGGCCGAACACTGAAGCTTTCTTT
. | TRBJ2-1 | TRBD2 | TRBV5-1 | CASSLDVAGGNEQFF | TGCGCCAGCAGCCTGGACGTAGCGGGGGGGAATGAGCAGTTCTTC
. | TRBJ2-1 | TRBD2 | TRBV6-1 | CASSEESGKYNEQFF | TGTGCCAGCAGTGAGGAGAGCGGGAAATACAATGAGCAGTTCTTC
. | TRBJ1-6 | . | TRBV7-6 | CASSPRGGNSPLHF | TGTGCCAGCAGCCCCAGGGGTGGGAATTCACCCCTCCACTTT
. | TRBJ2-7 | . | TRBV30 | CAWSADRPGQYF | TGTGCCTGGAGTGCAGACAGGCCGGGGCAGTACTTC
. | TRBJ1-1 | TRBD1 | TRBV29-1 | CSVDRVNTEAFF | TGCAGCGTGGACAGGGTGAACACTGAAGCTTTCTTT
. | TRBJ2-7 | TRBD1 | TRBV29-1 | CSGAGTGVSRDEQYF | TGCAGCGGGGCCGGGACAGGGGTATCCAGGGACGAGCAGTACTTC
. | TRBJ2-3 | . | TRBV29-1 | CSVEVDLTDTQYF | TGCAGCGTTGAGGTGGACCTCACAGATACGCAGTATTTT
. | TRBJ2-3 | TRBD1 | TRBV9 | CASRGTGVDTQYF | TGTGCCAGTCGGGGGACAGGGGTAGATACGCAGTATTTT
few | TRBJ1-6 | . | TRBV5-1 | CASSFHGQLDNSPLHF | TGCGCCAGCAGCTTTCATGGACAGCTAGATAATTCACCCCTCCACTTT
few | TRBJ1-5 | . | TRBV11-2 | CASSGLRDNQPQHF | TGTGCCAGCAGCGGACTCAGGGACAATCAGCCCCAGCATTTT
. | TRBJ2-1 | TRBD2 | TRBV18 | CASSPPQTSGVNEQFF | TGTGCCAGCTCACCACCGCAAACTAGCGGGGTCAATGAGCAGTTCTTC
. | TRBJ2-5 | TRBD1 | TRBV28 | CASSQGQGVQETQYF | TGTGCCAGCAGCCAGGGACAGGGGGTCCAAGAGACCCAGTACTTC
. | TRBJ2-4 | . | TRBV14 | CASSHAVGGKNIQYF | TGTGCCAGCAGCCATGCCGTGGGGGGCAAAAACATTCAGTACTTC
. | TRBJ2-7 | . | TRBV7-2 | CASSLGAGDTYEQYF | TGTGCCAGCAGCTTAGGGGCGGGTGATACCTACGAGCAGTACTTC
. | TRBJ1-3 | . | TRBV7-9 | CASFPAVGASTIYF | TGTGCCAGCTTTCCGGCAGTGGGAGCAAGTACCATATATTTT
. | TRBJ2-1 | . | TRBV30 | CAWWDGSYNEQFF | TGTGCCTGGTGGGACGGCTCCTACAATGAGCAGTTCTTC
once | TRBJ1-2 | . | TRBV27 | CASSLRGYGYTF | TGTGCCAGCAGTTTAAGGGGCTATGGCTACACCTTC
. | TRBJ1-2 | . | TRBV27 | CASSLWRDYGYTF | TGTGCCAGCAGTTTGTGGCGGGATTATGGCTACACCTTC
few | TRBJ1-2 | TRBD1 | TRBV7-3 | CASSLGQGDGYTF | TGTGCCAGCAGCCTCGGACAGGGGGATGGCTACACCTTC
. | TRBJ2-2 | TRBD2 | TRBV9 | CASSVEGGGRTGELFF | TGTGCCAGCAGCGTAGAGGGCGGGGGACGCACCGGGGAGCTGTTTTTT
. | TRBJ1-1 | . | TRBV11-3 | CASSSGGFRGDTEAFF | TGTGCCAGCAGCTCCGGGGGCTTCAGGGGAGACACTGAAGCTTTCTTT
. | TRBJ2-1 | TRBD1 | TRBV5-1 | CASSLAQGLYNEQFF | TGCGCCAGCAGCTTGGCACAGGGGCTTTACAATGAGCAGTTCTTC
. | TRBJ1-1 | . | TRBV5-1 | CASSLLGGANTEAFF | TGCGCCAGCAGCTTGTTGGGGGGCGCGAACACTGAAGCTTTCTTT
. | TRBJ1-2 | . | TRBV2 | CASSQGTYGYTF | TGTGCCAGCAGCCAGGGAACCTATGGCTACACCTTC
. | TRBJ2-1 | TRBD1 | TRBV6-1 | CASSRGQTYNEQFF | TGTGCCAGCAGTAGGGGACAGACCTACAATGAGCAGTTCTTC
. | TRBJ2-7 | TRBD1 | TRBV7-8 | CASSLVWTGGSGEQYF | TGTGCCAGCAGCTTAGTATGGACAGGGGGATCGGGAGAGCAGTACTTC
few | TRBJ2-2 | TRBD1 | TRBV6-5 | CASSYDRVGTGELFF | TGTGCCAGCAGTTACGACAGGGTTGGTACCGGGGAGCTGTTTTTT
. | TRBJ2-1 | TRBD2 | TRBV19 | CASSGSGTSGRDEQFF | TGTGCCAGTAGTGGCTCCGGGACTAGCGGGAGAGATGAGCAGTTCTTC
. | TRBJ1-5 | . | TRBV7-9 | CASSPPGESQHF | TGTGCCAGCAGCCCGCCGGGGGAGTCCCAGCATTTT
. | TRBJ1-3 | . | TRBV7-9 | CASFEGGSRSGNTIYF | TGTGCCAGCTTTGAGGGGGGCTCCCGGTCTGGAAACACCATATATTTT
. | TRBJ2-1 | TRBD1 | TRBV2 | CASTWTGGSYNEQFF | TGTGCCAGCACTTGGACAGGGGGCTCCTACAATGAGCAGTTCTTC
. | TRBJ1-1 | TRBD1 | TRBV6-6 | CASITGQGANTEAFF | TGTGCCAGCATTACGGGACAGGGGGCGAACACTGAAGCTTTCTTT
. | TRBJ2-7 | . | TRBV6-6 | CASRTQNEQYF | TGTGCCAGCAGGACACAGAACGAGCAGTACTTC
. | TRBJ2-4 | . | TRBV2 | CASSETQPSADIQYF | TGTGCCAGCAGTGAAACCCAACCGTCTGCCGACATTCAGTACTTC
. | TRBJ1-2 | . | TRBV2 | CASSLDIGYGYTF | TGTGCCAGCAGCCTAGACATTGGGTATGGCTACACCTTC
. | TRBJ1-6 | . | TRBV11-3 | CASSLTGNNSPLHF | TGTGCCAGCAGCTTAACAGGAAATAATTCACCCCTCCACTTT
. | TRBJ2-7 | TRBD1 | TRBV13 | CASSYSTSGTGVHEQYF | TGTGCCAGCAGTTACTCGACCAGCGGGACAGGGGTCCACGAGCAGTACTTC
. | TRBJ2-2 | . | TRBV6-1 | CASSKGRWELFF | TGTGCCAGCAGTAAAGGACGCTGGGAGCTGTTTTTT